A selection of T cell receptor beta chains follows, all from one sample in a study of CD8+CD57+ T cells in acquired aplastic anemia. TCRdb fed the reads into MiXCR, producing one record per CDR3 protein. Altogether roughly 160,000 distinct CDR3 sequences are present, roughly two thirds being singletons, with the ten largest covering around 45%. Sequences were obtained from sorted CD4+, CD8+, or CD8+CD57+ T cells (not recorded which) from PBMCs. The source is a human donor with aplastic anemia. CDR3s include the opening cysteine and the closing phenylalanine or tryptophan. The D gene is left open where the match is weak. Where a row states a size, it is once, few, many or the class of an expanded clone; other rows omit it.

d_call	clone_size	cdr3_length	v_call	j_call	cdr3_aa	cdr3_nt
.	few	13	TRBV19	TRBJ2-7	CASSIGGSYEQYF	TGTGCCAGTAGTATTGGGGGCTCGTACGAGCAGTACTTC
.	.	15	TRBV24-1	TRBJ2-1	CATSDLRDPYNEQFF	TGTGCCACCAGTGATTTGAGGGACCCATACAATGAGCAGTTCTTC
TRBD2	once	15	TRBV7-9	TRBJ2-7	CASSPRTSESYEQYF	TGTGCCAGCAGCCCGAGGACTAGTGAATCCTACGAGCAGTACTTC
.	many	18	TRBV3-1	TRBJ1-6	CASSLHSEGGRVNSPLHF	TGTGCCAGCAGCCTTCATTCGGAGGGGGGTCGGGTTAATTCACCCCTCCACTTT
.	.	14	TRBV29-1	TRBJ2-3	CSVDGVRATDTQYF	TGCAGCGTTGACGGGGTCAGGGCTACAGATACGCAGTATTTT
TRBD2	.	14	TRBV20-1	TRBJ2-1	CSARRGTRGNEQFF	TGCAGTGCTAGGCGGGGGACTAGGGGCAATGAGCAGTTCTTC
.	few	12	TRBV20-1	TRBJ2-1	CSARIQDNEQFF	TGCAGTGCTAGAATCCAGGACAATGAGCAGTTCTTC
.	.	16	TRBV10-3	TRBJ1-6	CAIRGLDPLSGSTLHF	TGTGCCATCAGGGGCTTGGACCCCTTAAGTGGTTCAACCCTCCACTTT
.	.	13	TRBV2	TRBJ2-7	CASSGTAPYEQYF	TGTGCCAGCAGTGGAACAGCACCCTACGAGCAGTACTTC
.	.	12	TRBV20-1	TRBJ1-1	CSPEGMNTEAFF	TGCAGTCCGGAAGGGATGAACACTGAAGCTTTCTTT
.	.	14	TRBV24-1	TRBJ2-2	CATSDGGNTGELFF	TGTGCCACCAGTGATGGGGGAAACACCGGGGAGCTGTTTTTT
.	.	14	TRBV20-1	TRBJ1-2	CSAQPREVNYGYTF	TGCAGTGCTCAACCCCGGGAGGTTAACTATGGCTACACCTTC
.	.	13	TRBV9	TRBJ2-5	CASSVLADGTQYF	TGTGCCAGCAGCGTATTAGCTGATGGGACCCAGTACTTC
.	.	14	TRBV10-3	TRBJ1-2	CASNTGYGNYGYTF	TGTGCCAGCAACACGGGGTATGGGAACTATGGCTACACCTTC
TRBD2	once	18	TRBV10-3	TRBJ2-3	CAISGLAESFTATDTQYF	TGTGCCATCAGTGGGCTAGCGGAGTCTTTTACAGCCACAGATACGCAGTATTTT
.	.	15	TRBV19	TRBJ1-5	CASSMYSHSNQPQHF	TGTGCCAGTAGTATGTACAGCCATAGCAATCAGCCCCAGCATTTT
TRBD2	.	16	TRBV13	TRBJ2-7	CASSYTGTSGSYEQYF	TGTGCCAGCAGCTACACCGGGACTAGCGGTTCCTACGAGCAGTACTTC
.	.	17	TRBV4-1	TRBJ2-2	CASSHQERSRGTGELFF	TGCGCCAGCAGCCACCAGGAGCGGAGTCGTGGCACCGGGGAGCTGTTTTTT
.	.	14	TRBV10-2	TRBJ2-5	CASSRRGEDETQYF	TGCGCCAGCAGTCGTAGGGGCGAGGATGAGACCCAGTACTTC
.	once	15	TRBV29-1	TRBJ1-1	CSVQQAGVANTEAFF	TGCAGCGTCCAGCAAGCGGGGGTAGCGAACACTGAAGCTTTCTTT
TRBD2	.	14	TRBV13	TRBJ2-7	CASTPGLASHEQYF	TGTGCCAGCACCCCGGGACTAGCCAGCCACGAGCAGTACTTC
.	.	14	TRBV5-4	TRBJ2-2	CASRATGNTGELFF	TGTGCCAGCAGGGCTACAGGGAACACCGGGGAGCTGTTTTTT
.	.	12	TRBV7-8	TRBJ2-7	CASARTAYEQYF	TGTGCCAGCGCTCGGACCGCCTACGAGCAGTACTTC
.	few	14	TRBV7-8	TRBJ2-1	CASSSPSGFNEQFF	TGTGCCAGCAGCTCACCCAGTGGATTCAATGAGCAGTTCTTC
.	.	16	TRBV10-3	TRBJ2-1	CAISESSGSSYNEQFF	TGTGCCATCAGTGAGTCTAGCGGAAGCTCCTACAATGAGCAGTTCTTC
.	.	15	TRBV7-9	TRBJ2-1	CASSQSGRSYNEQFF	TGTGCCAGCAGTCAGAGCGGGCGGTCCTACAATGAGCAGTTCTTC
.	.	13	TRBV7-8	TRBJ1-2	CASSLVRGEGYTF	TGTGCCAGCAGCTTAGTACGCGGGGAGGGCTACACCTTC
.	.	12	TRBV6-4	TRBJ2-3	CASSVEEGTQYF	TGTGCCAGCAGCGTAGAGGAGGGTACGCAGTATTTT
.	.	14	TRBV7-2	TRBJ2-3	CASSLGGGFDTQYF	TGTGCCAGCAGCTTGGGAGGGGGGTTTGATACGCAGTATTTT
.	.	11	TRBV2	TRBJ2-7	CASKQFYEQYF	TGTGCCAGCAAACAGTTCTACGAGCAGTACTTC
TRBD2	.	17	TRBV20-1	TRBJ2-3	CSAIVRSGGLRTDTQYF	TGCAGTGCTATAGTAAGGAGCGGGGGGCTTCGCACAGATACGCAGTATTTT
.	.	11	TRBV9	TRBJ1-3	CASSKGGTIYF	TGTGCCAGCAGCAAAGGAGGGACCATATATTTT
TRBD2	.	16	TRBV7-8	TRBJ2-7	CASSFSGTSRGYEQYF	TGTGCCAGCAGCTTTTCCGGGACTAGCAGAGGCTACGAGCAGTACTTC
TRBD1	.	14	TRBV19	TRBJ2-7	CASSIGTGKDEQYF	TGTGCCAGTAGTATCGGGACAGGGAAAGACGAGCAGTACTTC
.	.	15	TRBV5-1	TRBJ2-6	CASSLRDSGANVLTF	TGCGCCAGCAGCTTGCGGGACTCTGGGGCCAACGTCCTGACTTTC
TRBD1	.	15	TRBV4-3	TRBJ1-1	CASSQDRQGNTEAFF	TGCGCCAGCAGCCAAGATAGACAGGGGAACACTGAAGCTTTCTTT
.	.	15	TRBV7-2	TRBJ1-1	CASSLGPGSGTEAFF	TGTGCCAGCAGCTTAGGGCCTGGGTCGGGGACTGAAGCTTTCTTT
TRBD1	few	14	TRBV20-1	TRBJ1-6	CSAGFGQGNSPLHF	TGCAGTGCTGGGTTTGGACAGGGGAATTCACCCCTCCACTTT
.	.	14	TRBV19	TRBJ2-2	CASSLRSNTGELFF	TGTGCCAGTAGCTTACGGTCGAACACCGGGGAGCTGTTTTTT
.	.	14	TRBV20-1	TRBJ2-2	CSATRTVHTGELFF	TGCAGTGCTACCCGGACAGTGCACACCGGGGAGCTGTTTTTT
TRBD1	.	16	TRBV9	TRBJ2-2	CASSPRTGTNTGELFF	TGTGCCAGCAGCCCACGGACAGGGACGAACACCGGGGAGCTGTTTTTT
.	once	15	TRBV9	TRBJ2-1	CASSVAGDSYNEQFF	TGTGCCAGCAGCGTAGCGGGGGACTCCTACAATGAGCAGTTCTTC
.	.	12	TRBV29-1	TRBJ2-7	CSVWLNTYEQYF	TGCAGCGTTTGGTTAAATACCTACGAGCAGTACTTC
TRBD1	.	14	TRBV6-1	TRBJ1-4	CASSGGQGGEKLFF	TGTGCCAGCAGTGGGGGACAGGGTGGTGAAAAACTGTTTTTT
.	many	17	TRBV10-2	TRBJ2-4	CASSEFDQTLAKNIQYF	TGCGCCAGCAGTGAGTTTGATCAAACCTTAGCCAAAAACATTCAGTACTTC
TRBD2	.	15	TRBV2	TRBJ2-3	CASSEPGLATDTQYF	TGTGCCAGCAGTGAGCCGGGACTAGCGACAGATACGCAGTATTTT
.	.	15	TRBV7-8	TRBJ2-1	CASSSAAATYNEQFF	TGTGCCAGCAGCAGTGCAGCGGCTACCTACAATGAGCAGTTCTTC
.	.	14	TRBV20-1	TRBJ2-7	CSAASGQLPIEQYF	TGCAGTGCGGCAAGCGGACAGCTGCCTATCGAGCAGTACTTC
.	.	15	TRBV5-1	TRBJ1-6	CASSLAGAVSTPLHF	TGCGCCAGCAGCTTGGCTGGGGCAGTTTCTACACCCCTCCACTTT
.	.	15	TRBV10-2	TRBJ2-5	CASSDSRGGTETQYF	TGTGCCAGCAGTGACTCGCGGGGAGGCACAGAGACCCAGTACTTC
TRBD2	.	15	TRBV10-1	TRBJ2-1	CASHPGTAGDNEQFF	TGCGCCAGCCACCCCGGGACGGCGGGAGACAATGAGCAGTTCTTC
TRBD2	.	12	TRBV29-1	TRBJ2-3	CSVSPSGDTQYF	TGCAGCGTTTCTCCTAGCGGAGATACGCAGTATTTT
.	.	13	TRBV20-1	TRBJ2-6	CSAAISGANVLTF	TGCAGTGCTGCAATTTCTGGGGCCAACGTCCTGACTTTC
.	.	15	TRBV7-9	TRBJ1-2	CASSPRRGLNYGYTF	TGTGCCAGCAGCCCGAGGCGGGGTTTGAACTATGGCTACACCTTC